These T cell receptor beta chains were read from a single sample in a study of blood T cell repertoires in COVID-19. Data came from immunoSEQ multiplex PCR; TCRdb stores just in-frame clones and leaves some out. The table has a few hundred thousand clones, approximately 90% seen once. Sequences were obtained from peripheral blood. Every receptor here comes from a woman in her thirties or forties who had recovered from COVID-19. CDR3s include the opening cysteine and the closing phenylalanine or tryptophan. Fields, in order: J gene, D gene, V gene, clone size, CDR3 protein, CDR3 DNA. A D gene is named only where the DNA matches it firmly. Only some rows state a clone size, as once, few, many or a class for expanded clones.

>TRBJ2-7|NA|TRBV18|few
CASSPPAAYEQYF
TGTGCCAGCTCACCACCCGCAGCCTACGAGCAGTACTTC
>TRBJ2-2|TRBD2|TRBV10-3|NA
CAIRGTSAREAGELFF
TGTGCCATCAGGGGGACTAGCGCCCGGGAGGCCGGGGAGCTGTTTTTT
>TRBJ2-5|NA|TRBV30|NA
CAWSVRGPETQYF
TGTGCCTGGAGTGTAAGGGGCCCAGAGACCCAGTACTTC
>TRBJ1-2|NA|TRBV18|NA
CASSETGTNYGYTF
TGTGCCAGCTCCGAGACAGGCACTAACTATGGCTACACCTTC
>TRBJ1-2|NA|TRBV4-1|NA
CASSQDRGGYTF
TGCGCCAGCAGCCAAGATAGGGGCGGCTACACCTTC
>TRBJ1-5|TRBD1|TRBV7-8|NA
CASSLGQGANQPQHF
TGTGCCAGCAGCTTAGGGCAGGGGGCCAATCAGCCCCAGCATTTT
>TRBJ2-7|TRBD2|TRBV6-6|NA
CAAGLAGLPYEQYF
TGTGCCGCGGGGCTAGCGGGACTTCCCTACGAGCAGTACTTC
>TRBJ2-1|TRBD1|TRBV27|NA
CASSSRDRTNNEQFF
TGTGCCAGCAGCTCCCGGGACAGGACCAACAATGAGCAGTTCTTC
>TRBJ2-1|NA|TRBV11-3|NA
CASSPGGTDSGNGFF
TGTGCCAGCAGCCCCGGGGGGACAGATAGCGGGAACGGGTTCTTC
>TRBJ2-2|TRBD1|TRBV5-1|NA
CASSSRTGGVGELFF
TGCGCCAGCAGCTCCCGGACAGGGGGGGTCGGGGAGCTGTTTTTT
>TRBJ2-5|TRBD2|TRBV4-1|once
CASSQGSGSAQETQYF
TGCGCCAGCAGCCAAGGTAGCGGGAGCGCTCAGGAGACCCAGTACTTC
>TRBJ2-1|NA|TRBV6-2/TRBV6-3|NA
CASSYFMRDYNEQFF
TGTGCCAGCAGTTACTTTATGCGGGACTACAATGAGCAGTTCTTC
>TRBJ2-1|TRBD2|TRBV29-1|NA
CSVGGTSYYNEQFF
TGCAGCGTTGGCGGGACTAGCTATTACAATGAGCAGTTCTTC
>TRBJ2-2|TRBD1|TRBV28|NA
CASSLSPRDRGAGELFF
TGTGCCAGCAGTTTATCCCCCCGGGACAGAGGGGCCGGGGAGCTGTTTTTT
>TRBJ2-1|TRBD2|TRBV11-3|NA
CASSLGGGTSSYNEQFF
TGTGCCAGCAGCTTAGGGGGCGGGACTAGCTCCTACAATGAGCAGTTCTTC
>TRBJ1-1|NA|TRBV30|NA
CAWSAGGRAFF
TGTGCCTGGAGTGCTGGGGGGAGGGCTTTCTTT
>TRBJ2-7|NA|TRBV6-2/TRBV6-3|NA
CASSKQVGDFGQYF
TGTGCCAGCAGTAAACAGGTGGGGGACTTCGGGCAGTACTTC
>TRBJ1-1|NA|TRBV7-2|NA
CASSLGRANTEAFF
TGTGCCAGCAGCTTGGGCAGGGCCAACACTGAAGCTTTCTTT
>TRBJ1-5|NA|TRBV29-1|NA
CSVADSSNQPQHF
TGCAGCGTTGCCGACAGTAGCAATCAGCCCCAGCATTTT
>TRBJ2-3|NA|TRBV29-1|NA
CSVAEAVHTQYF
TGCAGCGTGGCTGAGGCGGTTCATACGCAGTATTTT
>TRBJ2-1|TRBD2|TRBV4-3|NA
CASSQGRGLADLSYNEQFF
TGCGCCAGCAGCCAAGGTAGGGGACTAGCGGATCTCTCCTACAATGAGCAGTTCTTC
>TRBJ1-1|TRBD1|TRBV7-2|NA
CASSPYGTGGRGTEAFF
TGTGCCAGCAGCCCATACGGGACAGGGGGCCGGGGCACTGAAGCTTTCTTT
>TRBJ2-1|TRBD1|TRBV5-4|NA
CASSLGVQGARYNEQFF
TGTGCCAGCAGCTTGGGGGTCCAGGGGGCGCGTTACAATGAGCAGTTCTTC
>TRBJ1-4|NA|TRBV2|once
CASSEGGWEKLFF
TGTGCCAGCAGTGAAGGGGGCTGGGAAAAACTGTTTTTT
>TRBJ1-1|NA|TRBV6-1|once
CASSERGGNTEAFF
TGTGCCAGCAGTGAACGGGGGGGCAACACTGAAGCTTTCTTT
>TRBJ1-2|TRBD1|TRBV7-8|NA
CASSPRRDRVWYGYTF
TGTGCCAGCAGCCCCCGCCGGGACAGGGTTTGGTATGGCTACACCTTC
>TRBJ2-3|TRBD2|TRBV10-3|NA
CAIRTGGTDTQYF
TGTGCCATCAGGACGGGAGGTACAGATACGCAGTATTTT
>TRBJ2-3|NA|TRBV11-3|NA
CASSLGLAASTDTQYF
TGTGCCAGCAGCTTAGGCCTTGCGGCTAGCACAGATACGCAGTATTTT
>TRBJ1-5|NA|TRBV28|NA
CASSLVISNQPQHF
TGTGCCAGCAGTTTAGTCATTAGCAATCAGCCCCAGCATTTT
>TRBJ2-3|TRBD1|TRBV6-1|NA
CASSEAPGQGADTQYF
TGTGCCAGCAGTGAAGCGCCGGGACAGGGGGCAGATACGCAGTATTTT
>TRBJ1-2|TRBD1|TRBV18|NA
CASSPTTGSNYGYTF
TGTGCCAGCTCACCCACGACAGGGTCTAACTATGGCTACACCTTC
>TRBJ1-2|NA|TRBV20-1|once
CSASYGYTF
TGCAGTGCTTCGTATGGCTACACCTTC
>TRBJ1-3|NA|TRBV7-6|few
CASSLGQGSGNTIYF
TGTGCCAGCAGCTTAGGGCAGGGCTCTGGAAACACCATATATTTT
>TRBJ1-1|TRBD1|TRBV6-5|NA
CASSPRQGAPVEAFF
TGTGCCAGCAGTCCCCGACAGGGGGCCCCCGTTGAAGCTTTCTTT
>TRBJ2-1|TRBD2|TRBV14|NA
CASSEGLAGLNEQFF
TGTGCCAGCAGCGAAGGACTAGCGGGATTGAATGAGCAGTTCTTC
>TRBJ2-2|NA|TRBV5-4|NA
CASSGPSGELFF
TGTGCCAGCAGCGGGCCCTCCGGGGAGCTGTTTTTT
>TRBJ2-2|TRBD2|TRBV4-3|NA
CASSQDPPVAGGLGTGELFF
TGCGCCAGCAGCCAAGACCCCCCGGTAGCGGGAGGTTTGGGCACCGGGGAGCTGTTTTTT
>TRBJ1-2|TRBD1|TRBV19|NA
CASSLAYRGTYGYTF
TGTGCCAGTAGTCTCGCCTACAGGGGGACATATGGCTACACCTTC
>TRBJ1-2|TRBD1|TRBV28|NA
CASSLSGGDYGYTF
TGTGCCAGCAGTTTATCAGGGGGCGACTATGGCTACACCTTC
>TRBJ2-2|TRBD2|TRBV7-2|NA
CASSLAASGRAPGELFF
TGTGCCAGCAGCTTGGCGGCTAGCGGGAGGGCCCCCGGGGAGCTGTTTTTT
>TRBJ1-1|NA|TRBV19|NA
CASSIGGLEAFF
TGTGCCAGTAGTATAGGGGGCCTTGAAGCTTTCTTT
>TRBJ1-2|TRBD1|TRBV12-3/TRBV12-4|NA
CASSSTGSSGYTF
TGTGCCAGCAGTTCGACAGGGTCCAGTGGCTACACCTTC